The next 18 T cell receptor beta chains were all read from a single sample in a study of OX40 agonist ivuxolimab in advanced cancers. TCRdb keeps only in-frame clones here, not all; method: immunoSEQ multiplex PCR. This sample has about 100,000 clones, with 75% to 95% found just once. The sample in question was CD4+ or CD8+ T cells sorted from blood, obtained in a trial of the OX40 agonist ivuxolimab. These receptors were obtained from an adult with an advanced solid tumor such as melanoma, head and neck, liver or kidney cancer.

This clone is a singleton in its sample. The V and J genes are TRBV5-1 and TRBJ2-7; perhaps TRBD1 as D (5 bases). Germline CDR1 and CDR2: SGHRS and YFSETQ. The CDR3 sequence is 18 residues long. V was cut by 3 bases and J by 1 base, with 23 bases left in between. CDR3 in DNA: TGCGCCAGCAGCTCTACCCAGGCAGTACAGGTCGGATCCTACGAGCAGTACTTC. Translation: CASSSTQAVQVGSYEQYF.

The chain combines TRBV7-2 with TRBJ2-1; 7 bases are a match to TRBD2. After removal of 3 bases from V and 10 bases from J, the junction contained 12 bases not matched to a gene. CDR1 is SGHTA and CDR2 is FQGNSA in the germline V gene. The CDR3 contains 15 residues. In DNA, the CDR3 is TGTGCCAGCAGCTTGTCCAGCGGGGAACGAGGGGAGCAGTTCTTC. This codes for CASSLSSGERGEQFF.

Here the CDR3 DNA reads TGTGCCAGCTCACCAATACAGGGACTTAGCTCCTACGAGCAGTACTTC. As protein: CASSPIQGLSSYEQYF. This chain links TRBV18 with TRBJ2-7; either TRBD1 or TRBD2 may supply D (6 bases each). CDR1 and CDR2 from the germline V gene are KGHSH and LQKENI. The CDR3 has 16 residues. V was shortened by 2 bases and J by 0 bases, with 14 bases between the two germline ends.

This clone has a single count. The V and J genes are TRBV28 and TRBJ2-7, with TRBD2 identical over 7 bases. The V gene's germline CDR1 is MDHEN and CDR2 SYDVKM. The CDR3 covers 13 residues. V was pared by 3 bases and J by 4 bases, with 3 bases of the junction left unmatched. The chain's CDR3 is CASSFAGVYEQYF. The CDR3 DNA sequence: TGTGCCAGCAGTTTCGCGGGAGTATACGAGCAGTACTTC.

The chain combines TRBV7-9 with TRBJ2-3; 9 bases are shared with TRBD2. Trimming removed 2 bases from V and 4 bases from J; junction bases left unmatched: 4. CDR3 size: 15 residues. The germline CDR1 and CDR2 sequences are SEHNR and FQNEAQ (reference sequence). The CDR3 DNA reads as TGTGCCAGCAGCTTATCGGCGGGAGGGCCAGATACGCAGTATTTT. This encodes CASSLSAGGPDTQYF.

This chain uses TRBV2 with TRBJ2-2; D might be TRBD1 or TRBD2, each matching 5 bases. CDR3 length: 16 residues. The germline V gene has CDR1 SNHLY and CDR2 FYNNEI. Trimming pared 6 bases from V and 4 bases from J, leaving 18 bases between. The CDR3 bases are TGTGCCAGCAGGCCGAGGGGCCAAGGTCCCACCGGGGAGCTGTTTTTT. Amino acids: CASRPRGQGPTGELFF.

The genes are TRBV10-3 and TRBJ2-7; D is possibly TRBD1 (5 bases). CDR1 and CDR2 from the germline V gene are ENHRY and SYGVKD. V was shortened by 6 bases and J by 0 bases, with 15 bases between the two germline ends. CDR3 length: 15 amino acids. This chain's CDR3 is CAISDLQVDSYEQYF. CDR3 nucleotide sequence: TGTGCCATCAGCGACCTACAGGTTGACTCCTACGAGCAGTACTTC.

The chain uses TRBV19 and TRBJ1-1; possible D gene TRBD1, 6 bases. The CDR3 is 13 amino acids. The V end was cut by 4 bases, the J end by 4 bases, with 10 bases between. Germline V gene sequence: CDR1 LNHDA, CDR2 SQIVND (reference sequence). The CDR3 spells CASSKEGGTEAFF. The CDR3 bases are TGTGCCAGTAGTAAGGAGGGGGGCACTGAAGCTTTCTTT. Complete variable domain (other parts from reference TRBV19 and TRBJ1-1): DGGITQSPKYLFRKEGQNVTLSCEQNLNHDAMYWYRQDPGQGLRLIYYSQIVNDFQKGDIAEGYSVSREKKESFPLTVTSAQKNPTAFYLCASSKEGGTEAFFGQGTRLTVV.

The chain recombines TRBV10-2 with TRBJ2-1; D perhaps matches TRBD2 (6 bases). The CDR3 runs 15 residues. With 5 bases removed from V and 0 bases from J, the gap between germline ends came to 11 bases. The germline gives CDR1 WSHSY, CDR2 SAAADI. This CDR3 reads CASSSGLSSYNEQFF. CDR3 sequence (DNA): TGCGCCAGCAGTTCGGGACTCAGCTCCTACAATGAGCAGTTCTTC.

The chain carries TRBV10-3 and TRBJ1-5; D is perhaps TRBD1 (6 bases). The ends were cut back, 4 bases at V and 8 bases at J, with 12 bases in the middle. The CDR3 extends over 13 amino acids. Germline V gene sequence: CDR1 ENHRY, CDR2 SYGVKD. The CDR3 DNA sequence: TGTGCCATCAGTGCGGGGGGCAGGGAGCCCCAGCATTTT. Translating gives CAISAGGREPQHF.

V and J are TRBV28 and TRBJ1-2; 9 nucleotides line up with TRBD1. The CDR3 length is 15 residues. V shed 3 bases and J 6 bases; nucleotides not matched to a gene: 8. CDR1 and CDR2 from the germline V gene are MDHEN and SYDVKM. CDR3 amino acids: CASSFTGTGFHGYTF. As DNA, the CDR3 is TGTGCCAGCAGTTTTACCGGGACAGGGTTCCATGGCTACACCTTC.

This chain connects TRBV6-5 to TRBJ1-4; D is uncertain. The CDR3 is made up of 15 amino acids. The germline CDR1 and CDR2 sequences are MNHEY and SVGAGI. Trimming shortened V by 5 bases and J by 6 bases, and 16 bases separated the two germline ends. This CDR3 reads CASSPKTGLDEKLFF. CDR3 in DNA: TGTGCCAGCAGTCCCAAAACGGGGTTGGATGAAAAACTGTTTTTT.

For the CDR3, the DNA is TGTGCCAGCAGCCAGGGACAGACCGAAACCTACGAGCAGTACTTC. Translation gives CASSQGQTETYEQYF. V gene TRBV7-3 combines with J gene TRBJ2-7; 7 positions agree with TRBD1. This CDR3 contains 15 residues. CDR1 SGHTA and CDR2 FQGTGA come from the germline V gene. V was clipped by 5 bases and J by 2 bases; unmatched bases: 9.

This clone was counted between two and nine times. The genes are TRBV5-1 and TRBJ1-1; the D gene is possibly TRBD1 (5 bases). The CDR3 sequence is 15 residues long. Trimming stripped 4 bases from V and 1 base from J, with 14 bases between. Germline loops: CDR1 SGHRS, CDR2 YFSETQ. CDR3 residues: CASSLQLGGNTEAFF. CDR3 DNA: TGCGCCAGCAGCCTCCAATTGGGGGGGAACACTGAAGCTTTCTTT.

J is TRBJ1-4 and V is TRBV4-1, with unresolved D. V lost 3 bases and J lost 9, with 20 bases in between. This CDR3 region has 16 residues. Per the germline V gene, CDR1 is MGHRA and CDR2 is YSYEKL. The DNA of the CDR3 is TGCGCCAGCAGCCAGGCCAGCACCAGGATTGGCCAAAAACTGTTTTTT. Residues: CASSQASTRIGQKLFF.

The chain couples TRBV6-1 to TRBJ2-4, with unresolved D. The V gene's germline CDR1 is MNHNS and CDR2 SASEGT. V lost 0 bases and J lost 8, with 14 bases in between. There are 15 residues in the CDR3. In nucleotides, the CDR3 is TGTGCCAGCAGTGAAGCGGATGAGATCCCTTACATTCAGTACTTC. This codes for CASSEADEIPYIQYF.

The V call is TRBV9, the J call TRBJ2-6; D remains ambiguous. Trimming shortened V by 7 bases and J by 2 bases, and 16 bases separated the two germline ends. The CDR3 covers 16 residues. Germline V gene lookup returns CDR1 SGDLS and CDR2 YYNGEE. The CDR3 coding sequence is TGTGCCAGCTCCCCCAGTAGGGCAGCTGGGGCCAACGTCCTGACTTTC. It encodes CASSPSRAAGANVLTF. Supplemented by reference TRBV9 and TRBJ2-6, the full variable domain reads DSGVTQTPKHLITATGQRVTLRCSPRSGDLSVYWYQQSLDQGLQFLIQYYNGEERAKGNILERFSAQQFPDLHSELNLSSLELGDSALYFCASSPSRAAGANVLTFGAGSRLTVL.

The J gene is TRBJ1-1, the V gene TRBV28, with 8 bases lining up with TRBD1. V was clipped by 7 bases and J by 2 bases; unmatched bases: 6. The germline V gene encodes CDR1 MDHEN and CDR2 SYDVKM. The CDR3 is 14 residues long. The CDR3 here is CASKPGGSNTEAFF. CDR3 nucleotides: TGTGCCAGCAAACCAGGGGGCAGTAACACTGAAGCTTTCTTT.